This T cell receptor beta chain was observed in a study of blood T cell repertoires in COVID-19. Measured with immunoSEQ multiplex PCR; TCRdb has only the in-frame clones, and not every one. The sample holds under 350,000 clones; roughly 85% are singletons and the top ten take approximately 9%. This clone was counted only a few times. The receptor's source is a woman aged 45-65 years who had recovered from COVID-19. Sequencing was carried out using peripheral blood.

CDR3 region: CASSLSGTATNEQFF. The CDR3 region has the DNA TGTGCCAGCAGCTTATCGGGGACAGCAACCAATGAGCAGTTCTTC. The chain recombines TRBV11-3 with TRBJ2-1; 7 bases agree with TRBD1. This CDR3 spans 15 amino acids. With 2 bases clipped from V and 6 bases from J, the junction kept 7 bases outside the gene matches. CDR1 and CDR2 (germline): SGHNT, YENEEA.